This T cell receptor (beta chain) stems from a study of cytomegalovirus exposure and HLA in healthy donors. PCR amplification relied on 60 Vbeta primers (plus 13 Jbeta primers). Some clones are missing from TCRdb's copy, which holds only in-frame ones; the method was immunoSEQ multiplex PCR. Among fewer than 130,000 clones, approximately 82% were seen once, and the ten largest hold around an eighth. V lost 3 bases to trimming and J lost 1 base; unmatched junction nucleotides: 2. This CDR3 has 14 residues. Germline lookup yields CDR1 SGHRS and CDR2 YFSETQ. The sequence was collected from a man under 40 in good health and CMV-seropositive. The rearrangement joins TRBV5-1 to TRBJ1-1; 8 nucleotides match TRBD1. Sequencing used PBMCs. This CDR3 reads CASSSGQENTEAFF. The CDR3 coding sequence is TGCGCCAGCAGCTCGGGACAGGAGAACACTGAAGCTTTCTTT.